This T cell receptor beta chain was identified during a study of graft-versus-host responses after intestinal transplantation. Broader study findings: The presence of high graft-versus-host to host-versus-graft clonal ratios in allografts characterized patients with graft-donor T cell macrochimerism. Detected in recipient marrow were GvH clones, some of which were first observed in ileum or blood.

V lost 0 bases to trimming and J lost 6 bases, with 14 bases between them. This CDR3 is 16 amino acids long. Per the germline V gene, CDR1 is MDHEN and CDR2 is SYDVKM. Generated by immunoSEQ multiplex PCR, the TCRdb table keeps only in-frame clones and is missing some. The table records some 64,000 clones, more than 90% of them present only once. About this clone: Antigen specificity is unknown.

This rearrangement joins TRBV28 to TRBJ2-2; D possibly corresponds to TRBD2 (5 bases). The sequence was collected from a human donor who was the organ donor for an intestinal transplant. The sample consisted of unstimulated CD8+ T cells sorted from spleen or lymph node cells, taken before transplant. The DNA for the CDR3 is TGTGCCAGCAGTTTATGGGGAGTATTAGTCGCCGGGGAGCTGTTTTTT. Translation: CASSLWGVLVAGELFF.